This T cell receptor beta chain comes out of a study of cytomegalovirus exposure and HLA in healthy donors. Whole-study context: Some 80 million unique TCR sequences came from HLA-typed donors in an early release.

The PCR had 60 Vbeta and 13 Jbeta primers. Sequencing used immunoSEQ multiplex PCR; TCRdb keeps in-frame clones, though not all of them. Seen here are about 180,000 clones, less than 80% observed once, and the top ten hold roughly 0.64%. Study-level results: Both high specificity and high sensitivity reportedly marked the classifier's diagnosis of cytomegalovirus status.

Concerning this clone itself: The antigen remains unidentified.

This CDR3 comprises 15 residues. CDR1 and CDR2 from the germline V gene are SQVTM and ANQGSEA. J gave up 3 bases and V 6 bases, and 10 bases lay outside the gene matches. The V call is TRBV29-1, the J call TRBJ2-3, with 9 bases aligning to TRBD2. Sequenced: PBMCs. This TCR was recovered from a middle-aged woman in good health and CMV-seronegative. For the CDR3, the DNA is TGCAGCGTCGCCCTAAGCGGGGGGACTACAGATACGCAGTATTTT. This codes for CSVALSGGTTDTQYF.